Presented here are 21 T cell receptor beta chains from one specimen sequenced in a study of T cell repertoires in cytomegalovirus infection. Which antigens these TCRs recognize remains unknown. MiXCR was run by TCRdb on the reads, yielding one entry per CDR3 protein. Found here are some 900,000 distinct CDR3 sequences, about 31% of them singletons; the top ten hold 9.5% to 15%. The sequenced sample was cultured CD8+ T cells from PBMCs, obtained from culture after CMV antigen stimulation. The source is a human donor in good health (CMV status not recorded). Some clones in this sample may be carry-over from other donors' samples.

A single count supports this clonotype. The chain couples TRBV5-6 to TRBJ2-1, with D perhaps given as TRBD1 or TRBD2 (5 bases each). Trimming removed 1 base at V and 2 bases at J, with 10 bases between. The CDR3 extends over 15 amino acids. Germline V lookup: CDR1 SGHDT, CDR2 YYEEEE. CDR3 nucleotides: TGTGCCAGCAGCTTGTGGTCGGGGCCCTACAATGAGCAGTTCTTC. It specifies CASSLWSGPYNEQFF.

The chain employs TRBV24-1 and TRBJ1-1; D may be TRBD1 (6 bases). The V and J ends lost 9 bases and 4 bases respectively, with 20 bases between them. This CDR3 comprises 15 residues. Germline V CDR1 and CDR2: KGHDR, SFDVKD. This CDR3 is CATQGPPGRGTEAFF. The DNA for the CDR3 is TGTGCCACCCAGGGGCCGCCGGGGAGGGGCACTGAAGCTTTCTTT.

There are a few counts of this clonotype. The rearrangement joins TRBV10-3 to TRBJ1-2; 7 bases are a match to TRBD1. V lost 7 bases and J lost 6; bases outside the gene matches: 29. CDR3 length equals 20 residues. Germline CDR1 and CDR2: ENHRY and SYGVKD. CDR3 amino acids: CAIKSFDGGGGQAPSDGYTF. The CDR3 coding sequence is TGTGCCATCAAAAGTTTTGATGGGGGAGGAGGACAGGCACCAAGTGATGGCTACACCTTC.

The table lists this clonotype with a count of one. The chain links TRBV27 to TRBJ2-1; possible D gene TRBD2, 7 bases. The CDR3 spans 14 residues. Trimming took off 8 bases at V and 4 bases at J, with 15 bases between the two ends. The germline gives CDR1 MNHEY, CDR2 SMNVEV (reference sequence). The DNA of the CDR3 is TGTGCCAGCTCGAGGGGGGGCAATTACAATGAGCAGTTCTTC. Its protein is CASSRGGNYNEQFF.

The J gene is TRBJ1-5, the V gene TRBV15; 8 bases fit TRBD1. This CDR3 region has 15 residues. Germline V gene sequence: CDR1 LNHNV, CDR2 YYDKDF (reference sequence). V was clipped by 6 bases and J by 11 bases; unmatched bases: 15. This CDR3 is CATSRTGLRGSAQHF. The CDR3 DNA sequence: TGTGCCACCAGTCGGACAGGGCTGCGTGGATCGGCCCAGCATTTT.

The chain combines TRBV3-1 with TRBJ1-4; 8 bases match TRBD1. J was trimmed by 6 bases and V by 1 base; bases with no gene match: 4. CDR3 length: 15 amino acids. Germline assignment: CDR1 LGHDT and CDR2 YNNKEL (reference sequence). The CDR3 protein is CASSQGQGAYEKLFF. For the CDR3, the DNA is TGTGCCAGCAGCCAAGGGCAGGGGGCCTATGAAAAACTGTTTTTT.

V is TRBV7-9 and J is TRBJ2-3; TRBD2 might be the D (6 bases). V lost 6 bases and J lost 2, with 18 bases in between. The CDR3 runs 16 residues. CDR1 SEHNR and CDR2 FQNEAQ come from the germline V gene (reference sequence). The CDR3 is CASSPRGTQFTDTQYF. CDR3 DNA: TGTGCCAGCAGTCCCCGGGGGACCCAATTCACAGATACGCAGTATTTT.

This chain joins TRBV9 and TRBJ1-2; D is unclear. V lost 0 bases, J lost 12 bases, and 9 bases lay in between. Germline CDR1 and CDR2: SGDLS and YYNGEE. This CDR3 has 11 amino acids. In DNA form, the CDR3 reads TGTGCCAGCAGCGTAGGTAATCTCCACACCTTC. It specifies CASSVGNLHTF.

The chain joins TRBV13 to TRBJ1-2; D is possibly TRBD1 (6 bases). Trimming shortened V by 2 bases and J by 6 bases, and 16 bases separated the two germline ends. Germline CDR1 PRHDT, CDR2 FYEKMQ (reference sequence). This CDR3 region has 15 residues. The CDR3 coding sequence is TGTGCCAGCAGCTTAAGTAGACGGGGGCGCGATGGCTACACCTTC. Translation: CASSLSRRGRDGYTF. The full variable domain, in which reference TRBV13 and TRBJ1-2 provide the parts outside the CDR3, is AAGVIQSPRHLIKEKRETATLKCYPIPRHDTVYWYQQGPGQDPQFLISFYEKMQSDKGSIPDRFSAQQFSDYHSELNMSSLELGDSALYFCASSLSRRGRDGYTFGSGTRLTVV.

This clonotype has a count of ten or more. The chain uses TRBV7-6 and TRBJ2-1; perhaps TRBD1 as D (6 bases). V was cut by 5 bases and J by 0 bases, with 14 bases left in between. The CDR3 sequence is 16 residues long. Germline V gene sequence: CDR1 SGHVS, CDR2 FNYEAQ. CDR3 loop: CASSPQGKSSYNEQFF. CDR3 in DNA: TGTGCCAGCAGCCCACAGGGCAAGAGCTCCTACAATGAGCAGTTCTTC.

About this clonotype: Since a much larger clone is just one base distant, this may be a read error. V is TRBV7-2 and J is TRBJ1-5; 7 bases map to TRBD1. The CDR3 has 18 amino acids. Looked up from germline, CDR1 is SGHTA and CDR2 is FQGNSA. As DNA, the CDR3 is TGTGTCAGCAGCTTAGTCGGGACAGCTTATATTAGCAATCAGCCCCAGCATTTT. This translates into CVSSLVGTAYISNQPQHF.

This chain's CDR3 is CASSPRDTYEQYV. The CDR3 nucleotides read TGTGCCAGCAGCCCCCGGGACACCTACGAGCAGTACGTC. This chain uses TRBV13 with TRBJ2-7; a weak D match, TRBD1 (6 bases). The V gene's germline CDR1 is PRHDT and CDR2 FYEKMQ (reference sequence). V lost 5 bases and J 2 bases, leaving 10 bases between the germline ends. The CDR3 length is 13 residues.

V gene TRBV12-3 or TRBV12-4 combines with J gene TRBJ2-6; tentative D call: TRBD2 (7 bases). The CDR3 totals 17 residues. V was cut by 3 bases and J by 2 bases, with 14 bases left in between. CDR3 region: CASSLGGAYTGANVLTF. As DNA, the CDR3 is TGTGCCAGCAGTTTGGGGGGGGCATATACTGGGGCCAACGTCCTGACTTTC.

The chain carries TRBV19 and TRBJ1-2; D ambiguous. The ends were cut back, 2 bases at V and 2 bases at J, with 12 bases in the middle. The CDR3 has 15 amino acids. Germline V gene data show CDR1 as LNHDA and CDR2 as SQIVND (reference sequence). CDR3 coding DNA: TGTGCCAGTAGTATACGGGAGGTGGGCAACTATGGCTACACCTTC. This codes for CASSIREVGNYGYTF.

This clonotype came up a few times. The chain carries TRBV6-2 or TRBV6-3 and TRBJ1-2; no clear D. The germline V gene encodes CDR1 MNHEY and CDR2 SVGEGT. The V end lost 0 bases, the J end lost 2 bases, and 7 bases lay between the germline ends. This CDR3 region has 14 residues. CDR3 loop: CASSYSTQNYGYTF. In DNA, the CDR3 is TGTGCCAGCAGTTACTCGACGCAGAACTATGGCTACACCTTC.

This clonotype appeared a few times. V and J are TRBV12-3 or TRBV12-4 and TRBJ1-2, with 7 bases that match TRBD1. The CDR3 extends over 15 amino acids. Trimming removed 3 bases from V and 7 bases from J; junction bases left unmatched: 11. The CDR3 DNA is TGTGCCAGCAGTTTCGGGACCAGGGGGATTAGTGGCTACACCTTC. Protein sequence: CASSFGTRGISGYTF.

This clonotype was found many times. The chain is built from TRBV6-2 or TRBV6-3 and TRBJ2-3; D not resolved. V lost 4 bases and J 2 bases, leaving 13 bases between the germline ends. CDR3 length: 15 amino acids. CDR1 MNHEY and CDR2 SVGEGT come from the germline V gene. DNA of the CDR3: TGTGCCAGCAGTTTGCTCATCAATCCCACAGATACGCAGTATTTT. Amino acid sequence: CASSLLINPTDTQYF.

This clonotype was recorded at least ten times. The chain recombines TRBV7-9 with TRBJ2-5; 9 bases match TRBD1. Germline CDR1 reads SEHNR; CDR2 reads FQNEAQ (reference sequence). V dropped 5 bases and J dropped 5; count of bases not matched to a gene: 9. This CDR3 comprises 15 residues. CDR3 loop: CASSPPGQGLETQYF. For the CDR3, the DNA is TGTGCCAGCAGCCCCCCGGGACAGGGTTTGGAGACCCAGTACTTC.

The V and J genes are TRBV20-1 and TRBJ2-7, with D possibly matching TRBD1 (6 bases). The CDR3 loop spans 14 amino acids. CDR1 and CDR2 from the germline V gene are DFQATT and SNEGSKA (reference sequence). The germline V and J ends were trimmed by 0 bases and 5 bases, with 14 bases remaining between them. CDR3 DNA: TGCAGTGCTAGAGACCGGGACAAGGTCAACGAGCAGTACTTC. Residues: CSARDRDKVNEQYF.

The genes are TRBV15 and TRBJ1-1; D unresolved. Germline assignment: CDR1 LNHNV and CDR2 YYDKDF (reference sequence). The CDR3 loop spans 18 amino acids. V lost 0 bases to trimming and J lost 0 bases, with 17 bases between them. The CDR3 DNA follows: TGTGCCACCAGCAGAGATCGGTCAGCCCAAGACATGAACACTGAAGCTTTCTTT. Protein product: CATSRDRSAQDMNTEAFF.

V and J are TRBV2 and TRBJ1-5, with 7 bases that match TRBD1. The trim removed 3 bases at V and 1 base at J, leaving 9 bases unmatched. The CDR3 length is 17 residues. CDR1 and CDR2 (germline): SNHLY, FYNNEI. Written as DNA, the CDR3 is TGTGCCAGCAGTGATCCGGGACAGTCCTGGAGCAATCAGCCCCAGCATTTT. Its protein is CASSDPGQSWSNQPQHF.